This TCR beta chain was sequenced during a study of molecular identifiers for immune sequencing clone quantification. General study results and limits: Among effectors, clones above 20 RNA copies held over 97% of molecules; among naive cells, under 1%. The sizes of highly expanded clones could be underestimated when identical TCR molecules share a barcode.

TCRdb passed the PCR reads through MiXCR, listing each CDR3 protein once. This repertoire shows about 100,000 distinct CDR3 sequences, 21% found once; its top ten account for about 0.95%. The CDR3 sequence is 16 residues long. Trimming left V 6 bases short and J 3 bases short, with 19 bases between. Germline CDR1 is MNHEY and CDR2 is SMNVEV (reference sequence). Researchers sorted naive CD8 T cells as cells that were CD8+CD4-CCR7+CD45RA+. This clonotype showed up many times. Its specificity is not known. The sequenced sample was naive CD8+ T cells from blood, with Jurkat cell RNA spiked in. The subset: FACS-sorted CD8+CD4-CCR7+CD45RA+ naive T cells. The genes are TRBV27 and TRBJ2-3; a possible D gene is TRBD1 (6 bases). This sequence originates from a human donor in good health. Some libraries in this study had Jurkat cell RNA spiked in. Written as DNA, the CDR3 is TGTGCCAGCAGCCGCTACAGGGCTTCTCTGACAGATACGCAGTATTTT. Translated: CASSRYRASLTDTQYF.